This TCR beta chain is drawn from a study of graft-versus-host responses after intestinal transplantation. As for the study in general: Transplants given to recipients were multivisceral, liver-intestinal, or isolated intestinal. Each recipient received anti-thymocyte globulin induction, then tacrolimus and steroids for 3 to 4 years.

Profiling relied on immunoSEQ multiplex PCR, and the TCRdb table lists in-frame clones only, not all of them. This sample carries roughly 50,000 clones, 80% to 95% of them seen once, and the ten largest clones take roughly 2.5%. Turning to this clone: Its cognate antigen is unknown.

The CDR3 is 14 residues long. V shed 9 bases, J shed 2 bases, and the junction held 5 bases outside the gene matches. Germline CDR1 reads SGHTA; CDR2 reads FQGTGA. This specimen was unstimulated CD4+ T cells sorted from spleen or lymph node cells, taken before transplant. The clonotype comes from a human donor who was the organ donor for an intestinal transplant. The chain links TRBV7-3 to TRBJ2-2; 8 bases line up with TRBD2. The CDR3 spells CARGAGVNTGELFF. Here the CDR3 DNA reads TGTGCCAGGGGAGCGGGAGTAAACACCGGGGAGCTGTTTTTT. Together with reference TRBV7-3 and TRBJ2-2, the CDR3 gives the full variable domain: GAGVSQTPSNKVTEKGKYVELRCDPISGHTALYWYRQSLGQGPEFLIYFQGTGAADDSGLPNDRFFAVRPEGSVSTLKIQRTERGDSAVYLCARGAGVNTGELFFGEGSRLTVL.